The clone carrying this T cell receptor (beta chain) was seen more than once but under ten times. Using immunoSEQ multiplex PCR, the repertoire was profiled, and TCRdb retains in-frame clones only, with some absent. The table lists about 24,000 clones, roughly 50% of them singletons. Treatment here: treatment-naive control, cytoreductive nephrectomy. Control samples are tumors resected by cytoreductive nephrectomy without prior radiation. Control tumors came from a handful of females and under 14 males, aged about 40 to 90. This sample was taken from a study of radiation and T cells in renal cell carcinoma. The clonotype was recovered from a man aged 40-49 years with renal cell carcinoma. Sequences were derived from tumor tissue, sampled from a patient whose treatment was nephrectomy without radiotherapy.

The CDR3: CASYNRYNEQFF. In DNA, the CDR3 is TGTGCCAGCTACAACCGCTACAATGAGCAGTTCTTC. The chain carries TRBV28 and TRBJ2-1; D gene ambiguous. With 8 bases removed from V and 3 bases from J, the gap between germline ends came to 8 bases. The germline V gene encodes CDR1 MDHEN and CDR2 SYDVKM. The CDR3 has 12 residues.